Shown below are 18 T cell receptor beta chains from a single sample sequenced in a study of T cell responses to AZD1222 COVID-19 vaccine. The repertoire was sequenced with immunoSEQ multiplex PCR; TCRdb's copy has only in-frame clones and lacks some. The data hold some 170,000 clones, with 70% to 90% observed a single time. The sequences come from peripheral blood, collected 28 days after the second dose of the MenACWY control vaccine. The receptors derive from an adult who received the MenACWY meningococcal vaccine as a control.

This clone showed up just a few times. This chain joins TRBV20-1 and TRBJ1-1; D remains unclear. The CDR3 covers 8 residues. CDR1 DFQATT and CDR2 SNEGSKA come from the germline V gene (reference sequence). The CDR3 DNA reads TGCAGAACAGATGAAGCTTTCTTT. Protein sequence: CRTDEAFF.

With regard to this clone: This sample includes further DNA sequences coding for the same CDR3. This rearrangement joins TRBV12-3 or TRBV12-4 to TRBJ1-1; no reliable D call. The CDR3 has 11 amino acids. The V end was cut by 7 bases, the J end by 1 base, with 4 bases between. The CDR3 here is CASTANTEAFF. The DNA for the CDR3 is TGTGCCAGCACCGCGAACACTGAAGCTTTCTTT.

As DNA, the CDR3 is TGCGCCAGCAGTGCATCCAGGGGGCGCCGAGAGACCCAGTACTTC. It is translated as CASSASRGRRETQYF. V usage is TRBV10-2 and J usage is TRBJ2-5; 8 nucleotides agree with TRBD1. The V and J ends lost 4 bases and 4 bases, in that order; junction bases with no gene match: 8. Germline values: CDR1 WSHSY, CDR2 SAAADI. The CDR3 has 15 residues.

This rearrangement joins TRBV7-9 to TRBJ2-5; D is undetermined. Per germline, CDR1 SEHNR and CDR2 FQNEAQ (reference sequence). V was shortened by 4 bases and J by 4 bases, with 13 bases between the two germline ends. The CDR3 is 14 residues long. This chain's CDR3 is CASSSFGVGETQYF. CDR3 nucleotides: TGTGCCAGCAGCTCCTTCGGCGTCGGAGAGACCCAGTACTTC.

The V and J genes are TRBV9 and TRBJ1-5; TRBD1 matches at 9 bases. J gave up 5 bases and V 4 bases, and 4 bases lay outside the gene matches. The CDR3 totals 14 residues. CDR1 and CDR2 from the germline V gene are SGDLS and YYNGEE. The CDR3 coding sequence is TGTGCCAGCAGCCCCGGACAGGGGTATCAGCCCCAGCATTTT. Translated, it gives CASSPGQGYQPQHF.

The gene calls are TRBV19 and TRBJ1-5; TRBD1 matches at 11 bases. Germline assignment: CDR1 LNHDA and CDR2 SQIVND (reference sequence). V trimming: 5 bases; J trimming: 7 bases; junction bases outside the gene matches: 7. CDR3 length equals 15 residues. Here the CDR3 reads CASSYGDRGGQPQHF. DNA of the CDR3: TGTGCCAGTAGTTATGGGGACAGGGGGGGACAGCCCCAGCATTTT.

J is TRBJ2-1 and V is TRBV7-9; D is undetermined. Germline lookup yields CDR1 SEHNR and CDR2 FQNEAQ (reference sequence). CDR3 size: 16 residues. The germline V and J ends were trimmed by 5 bases and 4 bases, with 18 bases remaining between them. In nucleotides, the CDR3 is TGTGCCAGCAGCATAATCCGGGCCCCCCTATACAATGAGCAGTTCTTC. It specifies CASSIIRAPLYNEQFF.

The chain combines TRBV11-2 with TRBJ1-3; unclear D gene. There are 13 residues in the CDR3. The V end was cut by 5 bases, the J end by 2 bases, with 7 bases between. Germline CDR1 reads SGHAT; CDR2 reads FQNNGV. CDR3 coding DNA: TGTGCCAGCAGCCCCCGGACTGGAAACACCATATATTTT. It is translated as CASSPRTGNTIYF.

The chain has TRBV18 and TRBJ1-3, with D possibly matching TRBD1 (5 bases). The V end was cut by 2 bases, the J end by 2 bases, with 7 bases between. The length of the CDR3 is 14 residues. From germline, CDR1 is KGHSH and CDR2 LQKENI. CDR3 in DNA: TGTGCCAGCTCACCAGAAGGGGCTGGAAACACCATATATTTT. It translates to CASSPEGAGNTIYF.

The chain uses TRBV29-1 and TRBJ2-5; D gene unclear. The CDR3 contains 13 residues. Trimming stripped 4 bases from V and 4 bases from J, with 13 bases between. The V gene's germline CDR1 is SQVTM and CDR2 ANQGSEA. CDR3 nucleotides: TGCAGCGTTGTCTTCGGGTGGGGAGAGACCCAGTACTTC. This codes for CSVVFGWGETQYF.

The V and J genes are TRBV6-5 and TRBJ2-3, with D possibly TRBD2 on 6 matching bases. CDR3 length: 15 residues. Trimming took 5 bases from V and 0 from J, leaving 12 bases between them. CDR1 and CDR2 (germline): MNHEY, SVGAGI. The CDR3 DNA reads as TGTGCCAGCAGTCCGCCGGGGGTAAGCACAGATACGCAGTATTTT. Translating gives CASSPPGVSTDTQYF.

This clone came up once. CDR3 in amino acids: CASSPVGDSNEKLFF. The CDR3 bases are TGCGCCAGCAGCCCTGTGGGAGACTCTAATGAAAAACTGTTTTTT. V usage is TRBV5-1 and J usage is TRBJ1-4; D not resolved. Per the germline V gene, CDR1 is SGHRS and CDR2 is YFSETQ. Trimming took 4 bases from V and 3 from J, leaving 13 bases between them. The CDR3 sequence is 15 residues long.

This chain connects TRBV3-1 (or the pseudogene TRBV3-2) to TRBJ1-1; D not certain. Germline V gives CDR1 LGHDT, CDR2 YNNKEL (reference sequence). Deletions cut 4 bases from V and 5 bases from J, with 17 bases between. This CDR3 contains 15 residues. Written as DNA, the CDR3 is TGTGCCAGCAGCCCACTTCGGACGGGAAGAACTGAAGCTTTCTTT. This encodes CASSPLRTGRTEAFF.

V usage is TRBV27 and J usage is TRBJ2-1, with D uncertain. Per the germline V gene, CDR1 is MNHEY and CDR2 is SMNVEV (reference sequence). The CDR3 has 15 amino acids. V lost 0 bases and J 4 bases, leaving 10 bases between the germline ends. This CDR3 is CASSLSFQTYNEQFF. The CDR3 DNA follows: TGTGCCAGCAGTTTATCCTTCCAGACTTACAATGAGCAGTTCTTC.

V is TRBV28 and J is TRBJ1-2; D gene uncertain. Trimming removed 3 bases at V and 1 base at J, with 6 bases between. The CDR3 is made up of 13 amino acids. CDR1 and CDR2 (germline): MDHEN, SYDVKM. The CDR3 protein is CASSFPGNYGYTF. The CDR3, as DNA: TGTGCCAGCAGTTTCCCGGGTAACTATGGCTACACCTTC.

The chain links TRBV5-1 to TRBJ1-1, with TRBD1 matching over 8 bases. This CDR3 region has 17 residues. Trimming at V came to 2 bases and at J to 1 base, leaving 10 bases not matched to a gene. Germline lookup yields CDR1 SGHRS and CDR2 YFSETQ. The CDR3 DNA reads as TGCGCCAGCAGCTTTTACCCAACAGGACAGGGGAACACTGAAGCTTTCTTT. Residues: CASSFYPTGQGNTEAFF.

The chain combines TRBV11-3 with TRBJ2-1, with 7 bases matching TRBD2. Germline V gene lookup returns CDR1 SGHNT and CDR2 YENEEA. V gave up 6 bases and J gave up 8 bases; unmatched junction bases: 16. The CDR3 loop spans 16 amino acids. The CDR3 reads CASSNQGGSLSDEQFF. The CDR3 region has the DNA TGTGCCAGCAGTAACCAGGGAGGGAGCCTCTCGGATGAGCAGTTCTTC.

The chain recombines TRBV18 with TRBJ1-2; TRBD1 is a possible D gene (6 bases). Trimming shortened V by 2 bases and J by 0 bases, and 10 bases separated the two germline ends. The CDR3 totals 15 residues. CDR1 is KGHSH and CDR2 is LQKENI in the germline V gene. CDR3 bases: TGTGCCAGCTCACCAGTAGGACAGACTAACTATGGCTACACCTTC. Protein sequence: CASSPVGQTNYGYTF.